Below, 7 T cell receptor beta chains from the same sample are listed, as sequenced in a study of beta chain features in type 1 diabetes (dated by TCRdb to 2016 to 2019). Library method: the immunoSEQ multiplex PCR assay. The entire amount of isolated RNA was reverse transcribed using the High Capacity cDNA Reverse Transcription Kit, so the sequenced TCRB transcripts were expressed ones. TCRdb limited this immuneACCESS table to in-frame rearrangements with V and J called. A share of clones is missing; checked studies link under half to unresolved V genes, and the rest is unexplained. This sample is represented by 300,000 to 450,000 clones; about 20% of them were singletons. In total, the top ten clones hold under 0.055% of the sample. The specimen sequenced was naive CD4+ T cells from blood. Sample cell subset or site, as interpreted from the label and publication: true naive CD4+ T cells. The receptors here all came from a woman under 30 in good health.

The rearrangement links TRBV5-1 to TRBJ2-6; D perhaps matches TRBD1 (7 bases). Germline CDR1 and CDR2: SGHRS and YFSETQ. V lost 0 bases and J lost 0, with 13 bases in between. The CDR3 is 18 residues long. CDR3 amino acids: CASSLVGGGVSGANVLTF. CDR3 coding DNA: TGCGCCAGCAGCTTGGTCGGAGGGGGCGTCTCTGGGGCCAACGTCCTGACTTTC.

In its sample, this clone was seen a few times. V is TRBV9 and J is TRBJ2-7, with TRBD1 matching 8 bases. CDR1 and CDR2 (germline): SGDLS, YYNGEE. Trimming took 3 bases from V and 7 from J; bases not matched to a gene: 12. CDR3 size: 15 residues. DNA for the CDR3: TGTGCCAGCAGCGCCTCCGGGACAGGAACTCGGGAGCAGTACTTC. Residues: CASSASGTGTREQYF. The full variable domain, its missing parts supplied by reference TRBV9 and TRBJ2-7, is DSGVTQTPKHLITATGQRVTLRCSPRSGDLSVYWYQQSLDQGLQFLIQYYNGEERAKGNILERFSAQQFPDLHSELNLSSLELGDSALYFCASSASGTGTREQYFGPGTRLTVT.

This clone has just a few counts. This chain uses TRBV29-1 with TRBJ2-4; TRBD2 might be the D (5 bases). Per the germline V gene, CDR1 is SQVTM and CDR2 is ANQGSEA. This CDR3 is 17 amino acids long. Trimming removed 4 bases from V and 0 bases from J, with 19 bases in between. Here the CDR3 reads CSVARPPGSGAKNIQYF. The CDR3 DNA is TGCAGCGTTGCCCGACCCCCGGGGTCGGGAGCCAAAAACATTCAGTACTTC.

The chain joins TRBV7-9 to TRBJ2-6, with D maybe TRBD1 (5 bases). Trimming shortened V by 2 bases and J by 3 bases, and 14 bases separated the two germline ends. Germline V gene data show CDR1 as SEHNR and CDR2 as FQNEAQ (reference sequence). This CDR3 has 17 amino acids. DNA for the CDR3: TGTGCCAGCAGCTTAAATCGACAGTCTTATGGGGCCAACGTCCTGACTTTC. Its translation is CASSLNRQSYGANVLTF.

This CDR3 is CASNTGQGDGYTF. The CDR3, as DNA: TGTGCCAGCAACACGGGACAGGGAGATGGCTACACCTTC. This chain joins TRBV28 and TRBJ1-2, with TRBD1 matching 9 bases. J was trimmed by 6 bases and V by 7 bases; bases with no gene match: 6. Germline CDR1 and CDR2: MDHEN and SYDVKM. The CDR3 contains 13 residues.

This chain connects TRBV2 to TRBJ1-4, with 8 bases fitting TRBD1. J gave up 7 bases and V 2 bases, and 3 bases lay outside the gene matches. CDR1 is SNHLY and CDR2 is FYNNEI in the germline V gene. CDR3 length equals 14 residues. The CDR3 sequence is CASSEQGAGEKLFF. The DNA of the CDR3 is TGTGCCAGCAGTGAACAGGGGGCCGGTGAAAAACTGTTTTTT.

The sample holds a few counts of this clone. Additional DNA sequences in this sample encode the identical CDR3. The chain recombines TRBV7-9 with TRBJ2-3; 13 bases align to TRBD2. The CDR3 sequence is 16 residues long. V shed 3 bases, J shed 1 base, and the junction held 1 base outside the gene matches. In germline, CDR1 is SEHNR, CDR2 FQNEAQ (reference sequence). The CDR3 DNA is TGTGCCAGCAGCTTGGGACTAGCGGGGCGCACAGATACGCAGTATTTT. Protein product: CASSLGLAGRTDTQYF.